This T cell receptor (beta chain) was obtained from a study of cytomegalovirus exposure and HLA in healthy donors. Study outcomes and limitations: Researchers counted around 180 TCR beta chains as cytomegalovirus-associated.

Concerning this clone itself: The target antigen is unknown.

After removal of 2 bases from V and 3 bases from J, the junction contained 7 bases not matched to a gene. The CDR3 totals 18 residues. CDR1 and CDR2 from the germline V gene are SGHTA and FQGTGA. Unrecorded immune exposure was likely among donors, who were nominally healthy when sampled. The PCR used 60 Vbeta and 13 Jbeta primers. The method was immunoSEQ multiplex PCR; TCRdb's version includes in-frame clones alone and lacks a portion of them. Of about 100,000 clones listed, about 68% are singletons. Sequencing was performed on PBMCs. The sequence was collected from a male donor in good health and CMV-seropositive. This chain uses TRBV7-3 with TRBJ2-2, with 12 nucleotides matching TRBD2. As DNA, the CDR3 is TGTGCCAGCAGCTTAGCCCTAGCGGGGGGGCCGGACACCGGGGAGCTGTTTTTT. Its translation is CASSLALAGGPDTGELFF.